This T cell receptor (beta chain) was captured in a study of response to subunit inactivated influenza vaccine. TCRdb itself ran the RT-PCR reads through MiXCR, one entry per CDR3 protein. Of about 500,000 distinct CDR3 sequences listed, approximately 15% are singletons. V lost 1 base and J 0 bases, leaving 9 bases between the germline ends. CDR1 and CDR2 from the germline V gene are LGHNA and YNFKEQ. CDR3 size: 16 residues. This sequence joins TRBV4-2 and TRBJ1-4; D is perhaps TRBD1 (6 bases). Sequenced material: CD4+ T cells sorted from PBMCs, taken around 25 months after vaccination. The TCR sequence derives from a man aged 50-75 years who received an inactivated influenza vaccine. The CDR3 DNA reads as TGTGCCAGCAGCCAAGGGGACACGGCAACTAATGAAAAACTGTTTTTT. As protein: CASSQGDTATNEKLFF.